Below are 18 T cell receptor beta chains sequenced from a single sample in a study of blood T cell repertoires in COVID-19. Produced via immunoSEQ multiplex PCR; TCRdb's table is partial and in-frame only. The sample records more than 95,000 clones, around nine tenths being singletons. Sequencing used peripheral blood. The receptor set was obtained from a woman of 80 years or more with acute or convalescent COVID-19.

This chain links TRBV19 with TRBJ2-3; perhaps TRBD1 as D (6 bases). CDR1 is LNHDA and CDR2 is SQIVND in the germline V gene (reference sequence). This CDR3 is 15 amino acids long. V lost 6 bases, J lost 6 bases, and 19 bases lay in between. The CDR3: CASSTLRGPWDTQYF. In nucleotides, the CDR3 is TGTGCCAGTAGCACGCTCAGGGGCCCGTGGGATACGCAGTATTTT.

V usage is TRBV18 and J usage is TRBJ2-4; 8 positions match TRBD1. With V trimmed by 6 bases and J by 1 base, 8 bases remained unmatched. The CDR3 runs 16 residues. Germline CDR1 and CDR2: KGHSH and LQKENI. CDR3 region: CASSLDRGRAKNIQYF. As DNA, the CDR3 is TGTGCCAGCTCGCTAGACAGGGGTCGGGCCAAAAACATTCAGTACTTC.

The chain is built from TRBV19 and TRBJ2-1; 9 bases are a match to TRBD2. The CDR3 spans 17 residues. V lost 5 bases and J lost 8; bases outside the gene matches: 16. Germline CDR1 is LNHDA and CDR2 is SQIVND (reference sequence). The DNA for the CDR3 is TGTGCCAGTAGTGAGTGGCGGGGGGGCCAGGTTAACGATGAGCAGTTCTTC. As protein: CASSEWRGGQVNDEQFF.

The chain carries TRBV3-1 (or the pseudogene TRBV3-2) and TRBJ2-5; TRBD2 might be the D (7 bases). The length of the CDR3 is 15 residues. The ends were cut back, 6 bases at V and 5 bases at J, with 19 bases in the middle. CDR1 is LGHDT, CDR2 YNNKEL, per germline (reference sequence). This CDR3 reads CASRTTRGPGETQYF. CDR3 coding DNA: TGTGCCAGCAGAACAACGCGGGGGCCGGGGGAGACCCAGTACTTC.

This clone occurred once. The V gene is TRBV27, the J gene TRBJ2-5, with 14 bases identical to TRBD2. Germline V lookup: CDR1 MNHEY, CDR2 SMNVEV (reference sequence). The CDR3 runs to 16 residues. The V and J ends lost 6 bases and 6 bases, in that order; junction bases with no gene match: 9. The CDR3 reads CASSPLGLAGGQTQYF. CDR3 in DNA: TGTGCCAGCAGCCCTCTCGGACTAGCGGGAGGTCAGACCCAGTACTTC.

The gene calls are TRBV25-1 and TRBJ1-2; the D is unclear. CDR1 is MGHDK, CDR2 SYGVNS, per germline. V gave up 0 bases and J gave up 2 bases, with 10 bases separating them. This CDR3 spans 15 amino acids. The CDR3 is CASSEYPRGNYGYTF. The CDR3 DNA is TGTGCCAGCAGTGAATATCCCCGAGGGAACTATGGCTACACCTTC.

The J gene is TRBJ2-1, the V gene TRBV19, with D perhaps matching TRBD2 (5 bases). The germline V gene encodes CDR1 LNHDA and CDR2 SQIVND (reference sequence). Trimming shortened V by 7 bases and J by 1 base, and 11 bases separated the two germline ends. The CDR3 covers 14 residues. In nucleotides, the CDR3 is TGTGCCAGTATCGGCAGCGGATCCTACAATGAGCAGTTCTTC. Translation: CASIGSGSYNEQFF.

This rearrangement joins TRBV27 to TRBJ1-5, with 7 bases aligning to TRBD1. CDR3 length equals 15 residues. Losses at the gene ends were 4 bases for V and 7 bases for J; bases not matched to a gene: 10. The V gene's germline CDR1 is MNHEY and CDR2 SMNVEV (reference sequence). The CDR3 loop is CASSSGSTGRQPQHF. The CDR3 nucleotides are TGTGCCAGCAGTTCAGGTTCGACAGGGCGGCAGCCCCAGCATTTT.

This chain joins TRBV4-3 and TRBJ1-2; 8 bases agree with TRBD1. Germline-derived CDR1 and CDR2 are LGHNA and YSLEER. Losses at the gene ends were 1 base for V and 4 bases for J; bases not matched to a gene: 5. The CDR3 covers 15 residues. The CDR3 spells CASSQGGQVLYGYTF. DNA for the CDR3: TGCGCCAGCAGCCAAGGGGGACAGGTTCTCTATGGCTACACCTTC.

This clone was found once. This rearrangement joins TRBV7-9 to TRBJ1-4; D gene uncertain. Germline CDR1 reads SEHNR; CDR2 reads FQNEAQ (reference sequence). The CDR3 sequence is 14 residues long. Trimming removed 2 bases from V and 4 bases from J, with 8 bases in between. CDR3 residues: CASSLTQNNEKLFF. DNA for the CDR3: TGTGCCAGCAGCTTAACACAGAATAATGAAAAACTGTTTTTT.

The chain couples TRBV15 to TRBJ1-4; D unresolved. This CDR3 has 15 residues. Germline V lookup: CDR1 LNHNV, CDR2 YYDKDF (reference sequence). Trimming cost V 1 base and J 7 bases, with 13 bases left between them. The CDR3 nucleotides are TGTGCCACCAGCAGAGTGGGCTCGGGAGGTGAAAAACTGTTTTTT. Its protein product is CATSRVGSGGEKLFF.

The chain links TRBV5-1 to TRBJ1-3, with 8 positions matching TRBD1. V gave up 0 bases and J gave up 2 bases; unmatched junction bases: 7. CDR1 is SGHRS, CDR2 YFSETQ, per germline. The length of the CDR3 is 17 residues. The CDR3 is CASSLDDIRGPGNTIYF. DNA for the CDR3: TGCGCCAGCAGCTTGGACGATATCAGGGGGCCTGGAAACACCATATATTTT.

The chain carries TRBV5-4 and TRBJ2-5, with D tentatively TRBD1 (6 bases). Trimming shortened V by 4 bases and J by 4 bases, and 20 bases separated the two germline ends. CDR3 size: 16 residues. The germline V gene encodes CDR1 SGHNT and CDR2 YYREEE (reference sequence). The CDR3 loop is CASSLPTGRTGETQYF. The CDR3 bases are TGTGCCAGCAGCCTTCCGACAGGAAGGACGGGAGAGACCCAGTACTTC.

Worth noting for this clone: The same CDR3 is also encoded by other DNA sequences in this sample. The genes are TRBV18 and TRBJ1-2, with D tentatively TRBD1 (6 bases). CDR3 length: 13 residues. The V gene lost 3 bases and the J gene lost 5 bases, with 10 bases spanning the gap. In germline, CDR1 is KGHSH, CDR2 LQKENI. The CDR3 reads CASSPGTRYGYTF. CDR3 nucleotide sequence: TGTGCCAGCTCACCCGGGACAAGGTATGGCTACACCTTC.

The gene calls are TRBV6-2 or TRBV6-3 and TRBJ1-6, with D unclear. V lost 6 bases and J lost 2, with 14 bases in between. From germline, CDR1 is MNHEY and CDR2 SVGEGT. This CDR3 is 16 amino acids long. The DNA of the CDR3 is TGTGCCAGCAGCTTCAGGTGGAAGACCTATAATTCACCCCTCCACTTT. This encodes CASSFRWKTYNSPLHF.

The CDR3 region is CAISRTSGDTDTQYF. In DNA, the CDR3 is TGTGCCATCAGCCGGACTAGCGGGGACACAGATACGCAGTATTTT. V usage is TRBV10-3 and J usage is TRBJ2-3; 12 nucleotides align to TRBD2. V lost 6 bases and J lost 2; bases outside the gene matches: 3. Germline V lookup: CDR1 ENHRY, CDR2 SYGVKD. The CDR3 is 15 residues long.

V and J are TRBV6-2 or TRBV6-3 and TRBJ2-1, with 12 bases identical to TRBD2. The V segment lost 6 bases and the J segment 4 bases; nucleotides outside the gene matches: 13. CDR3 size: 18 residues. Germline assignment: CDR1 MNHEY and CDR2 SVGEGT. The CDR3 nucleotides read TGTGCCAGCAGCGAACCTAGCGGGGGGGCCGCGTTGTACAATGAGCAGTTCTTC. It yields the protein CASSEPSGGAALYNEQFF.

V gene TRBV5-1 combines with J gene TRBJ1-5, with D uncertain. The CDR3 is 14 amino acids. The germline V and J ends were trimmed by 0 bases and 0 bases, with 4 bases remaining between them. Germline CDR1 SGHRS, CDR2 YFSETQ. CDR3 sequence reads: CASSLDGSNQPQHF. CDR3 DNA: TGCGCCAGCAGCTTGGACGGTAGCAATCAGCCCCAGCATTTT.